The 30 T cell receptor beta chains in this list originate from one sample, sequenced in a study of blood T cell repertoires in COVID-19. Profiled with immunoSEQ multiplex PCR; TCRdb holds only in-frame clones, not every one. The profile shows more than 90,000 clones, 85% of them singletons. Source material: peripheral blood. The receptors were gathered from a man older than 75 with acute or convalescent COVID-19.

The chain employs TRBV30 and TRBJ2-7, with D tentatively TRBD1 (6 bases). The ends were cut back, 6 bases at V and 3 bases at J, with 18 bases in the middle. This CDR3 region has 14 residues. The germline CDR1 and CDR2 sequences are GTSNPN and SVGIG (reference sequence). CDR3 region: CACLTSRQDYEQYF. CDR3 in DNA: TGTGCCTGCCTAACCTCCCGACAGGACTACGAGCAGTACTTC.

The chain couples TRBV6-5 to TRBJ2-3; 10 bases match TRBD1. CDR1 MNHEY and CDR2 SVGAGI come from the germline V gene. With V trimmed by 0 bases and J by 4 bases, 4 bases remained unmatched. The CDR3 runs to 16 residues. The CDR3 here is CASSYSTGGRPDTQYF. CDR3 in DNA: TGTGCCAGCAGTTACTCGACAGGGGGCCGCCCAGATACGCAGTATTTT.

J is TRBJ2-2 and V is TRBV18, with 9 bases lining up with TRBD2. V shed 3 bases, J shed 4 bases, and the junction held 6 bases outside the gene matches. The CDR3 loop spans 16 amino acids. CDR1 is KGHSH and CDR2 is LQKENI in the germline V gene. The CDR3 region is CASSPELAGVTGELFF. The CDR3 region has the DNA TGTGCCAGCTCACCTGAGTTAGCGGGAGTCACCGGGGAGCTGTTTTTT.

CDR3 sequence: CASGGVWGEQYF. The CDR3 region has the DNA TGCGCCTCGGGCGGGGTCTGGGGCGAGCAGTACTTC. This chain uses TRBV10-1 with TRBJ2-7, with D possibly matching TRBD2 (6 bases). The CDR3 covers 12 residues. V was trimmed by 11 bases and J by 6 bases, leaving 17 bases between them. Per the germline V gene, CDR1 is WNHNN and CDR2 is SYGVQD (reference sequence).

Only a few counts were recorded for this clone. This chain joins TRBV5-4 and TRBJ1-2; 8 nucleotides agree with TRBD1. V lost 4 bases and J lost 5; bases outside the gene matches: 4. Germline lookup yields CDR1 SGHNT and CDR2 YYREEE (reference sequence). The length of the CDR3 is 13 residues. The CDR3 protein is CASSLQGDYGYTF. Written as DNA, the CDR3 is TGTGCCAGCAGCCTACAGGGGGATTATGGCTACACCTTC.

The genes are TRBV3-1 (or the pseudogene TRBV3-2) and TRBJ2-7; 8 bases align to TRBD2. The CDR3 covers 15 residues. V was pared by 2 bases and J by 6 bases, with 9 bases of the junction left unmatched. The germline V gene has CDR1 LGHDT and CDR2 YNNKEL (reference sequence). The CDR3 region is CASSQKPRLASEQYF. The CDR3 DNA reads TGTGCCAGCAGCCAAAAGCCCAGACTAGCGTCCGAGCAGTACTTC.

J is TRBJ1-1 and V is TRBV14, with 7 positions matching TRBD1. Per germline, CDR1 SGHDN and CDR2 FVKESK. This CDR3 contains 14 residues. Unmatched junction bases numbered 3, after V lost 4 bases and J lost 1 base. The CDR3 sequence is CASSRQGPNTEAFF. The CDR3, as DNA: TGTGCCAGCAGCCGACAGGGACCGAACACTGAAGCTTTCTTT.

The V call is TRBV18, the J call TRBJ2-3; TRBD2 matches 10 bases. Trimming at V came to 1 base and at J to 0 bases, leaving 4 bases not matched to a gene. The germline gives CDR1 KGHSH, CDR2 LQKENI. The CDR3 contains 17 residues. The CDR3 loop reads CASSPLAGGSSTDTQYF. The CDR3 bases are TGTGCCAGCTCACCACTAGCGGGGGGATCTAGCACAGATACGCAGTATTTT. Drawing the rest from reference TRBV18 and TRBJ2-3, the complete variable domain is NAGVMQNPRHLVRRRGQEARLRCSPMKGHSHVYWYRQLPEEGLKFMVYLQKENIIDESGMPKERFSAEFPKEGPSILRIQQVVRGDSAAYFCASSPLAGGSSTDTQYFGPGTRLTVL.

J is TRBJ1-3 and V is TRBV19; D ambiguous. CDR3 length: 15 amino acids. V lost 5 bases and J 0 bases, leaving 11 bases between the germline ends. The V gene's germline CDR1 is LNHDA and CDR2 SQIVND (reference sequence). The CDR3 DNA is TGTGCCAGTAGTCCGGCGGATGGCTCTGGAAACACCATATATTTT. This gives the protein CASSPADGSGNTIYF.

This chain joins TRBV15 and TRBJ2-7; 7 bases agree with TRBD1. The germline gives CDR1 LNHNV, CDR2 YYDKDF (reference sequence). J gave up 2 bases and V 0 bases, and 13 bases lay outside the gene matches. The CDR3 totals 18 residues. The CDR3 DNA reads TGTGCCACCAGCAGAGATCGAGCCGCAGACAGGGCTCCCTACGAGCAGTACTTC. Protein: CATSRDRAADRAPYEQYF.

The chain links TRBV24-1 to TRBJ1-2, with 7 bases identical to TRBD1. With 0 bases clipped from V and 2 bases from J, the junction kept 5 bases outside the gene matches. Germline-derived CDR1 and CDR2 are KGHDR and SFDVKD. This CDR3 contains 16 residues. CDR3 coding DNA: TGTGCCACCAGTGATTTGGACAGGGAAGGGAACTATGGCTACACCTTC. This codes for CATSDLDREGNYGYTF.

The V call is TRBV7-2, the J call TRBJ2-5; TRBD1 aligns across 7 bases. CDR1 and CDR2 (germline): SGHTA, FQGNSA. Trimming removed 5 bases from V and 1 base from J; junction bases left unmatched: 10. The CDR3 is made up of 16 amino acids. The CDR3 here is CASSPQTGMAQETQYF. DNA of the CDR3: TGTGCCAGCAGCCCCCAGACAGGGATGGCCCAAGAGACCCAGTACTTC.

The rearrangement uses TRBV16 and TRBJ2-4, with 7 bases fitting TRBD2. The CDR3 consists of 17 residues. V dropped 1 base and J dropped 0; count of bases not matched to a gene: 6. Germline lookup yields CDR1 KGHSY and CDR2 FQNENV. The CDR3 reads CASSQFASGIAKNIQYF. CDR3 nucleotide sequence: TGTGCCAGCAGCCAATTTGCTAGCGGAATAGCCAAAAACATTCAGTACTTC.

This chain connects TRBV6-6 to TRBJ2-1; possible D gene TRBD2, 5 bases. This CDR3 is 14 amino acids long. Germline values: CDR1 MNHNY, CDR2 SVGAGI (reference sequence). Between the trimmed V and J ends, which lost 7 bases and 0 bases, there was a span of 10 bases. CDR3 in DNA: TGTGCCAGCACCCTGGGGAGCTCCTACAATGAGCAGTTCTTC. It codes for CASTLGSSYNEQFF.

The chain has TRBV5-6 and TRBJ1-6, with 7 positions matching TRBD1. The germline gives CDR1 SGHDT, CDR2 YYEEEE. This CDR3 is built from 15 residues. J lost 6 bases, V lost 4 bases, and 7 bases had no gene match. CDR3 loop: CASSQTGTVNSPLHF. CDR3 bases: TGTGCCAGCAGCCAAACCGGGACAGTTAATTCACCCCTCCACTTT.

The rearrangement links TRBV5-1 to TRBJ2-7; 11 bases fit TRBD1. Germline-derived CDR1 and CDR2 are SGHRS and YFSETQ. The CDR3 is made up of 15 amino acids. Germline trimming cut 2 bases from V and 0 bases from J; bases unmatched to any gene: 1. The CDR3 nucleotides read TGCGCCAGCAGCTTTGGGACAGGGGGCTCCTACGAGCAGTACTTC. This gives the protein CASSFGTGGSYEQYF.

The chain has TRBV28 and TRBJ1-1; the match to TRBD1 covers 8 bases. There are 15 residues in the CDR3. Trimming took 5 bases from V and 0 from J; bases not matched to a gene: 5. Germline CDR1 MDHEN, CDR2 SYDVKM. Here the CDR3 reads CASSTGGTVNTEAFF. The DNA of the CDR3 is TGTGCCAGCAGTACAGGGGGGACGGTGAACACTGAAGCTTTCTTT.

V is TRBV7-8 and J is TRBJ2-2; 9 bases line up with TRBD2. Per germline, CDR1 SGHVS and CDR2 FQNEAQ. The CDR3 is 19 residues long. Trimming at V came to 6 bases and at J to 1 base, leaving 15 bases not matched to a gene. The CDR3 spells CASSILFGGSGRNTGELFF. CDR3 DNA sequence: TGTGCCAGCAGTATTCTTTTCGGGGGTAGCGGGAGGAACACCGGGGAGCTGTTTTTT.

There are a few counts of this clone. The chain employs TRBV7-3 and TRBJ1-6, with a possible D match to TRBD1 (5 bases). The CDR3 loop spans 13 amino acids. From germline, CDR1 is SGHTA and CDR2 FQGTGA. The V gene lost 7 bases and the J gene lost 9 bases, with 13 bases spanning the gap. CDR3 sequence: CASTSRGGSPLHF. For the CDR3, the DNA is TGTGCCAGCACCTCGCGGGGCGGTTCACCCCTCCACTTT.

The genes are TRBV30 and TRBJ1-4; 7 bases fit TRBD1. The CDR3 length is 16 residues. Germline lookup yields CDR1 GTSNPN and CDR2 SVGIG (reference sequence). After removal of 3 bases from V and 10 bases from J, the junction contained 17 bases not matched to a gene. CDR3 protein: CAWSDIKTGLYGKLFF. CDR3 in DNA: TGTGCCTGGAGCGATATAAAGACAGGGCTTTATGGAAAACTGTTTTTT.

In its sample, this clone was seen once. The V gene is TRBV28, the J gene TRBJ1-5; D uncertain. This CDR3 has 12 residues. Germline CDR1 and CDR2: MDHEN and SYDVKM. The V end lost 4 bases, the J end lost 4 bases, and 5 bases lay between the germline ends. CDR3 nucleotide sequence: TGTGCCAGCAGTTCCACAAATCAGCCCCAGCATTTT. Residues: CASSSTNQPQHF. The complete variable domain, with remaining parts taken from reference TRBV28 and TRBJ1-5, reads DVKVTQSSRYLVKRTGEKVFLECVQDMDHENMFWYRQDPGLGLRLIYFSYDVKMKEKGDIPEGYSVSREKKERFSLILESASTNQTSMYLCASSSTNQPQHFGDGTRLSIL.

The V and J genes are TRBV6-5 and TRBJ2-2; 7 bases agree with TRBD1. From germline, CDR1 is MNHEY and CDR2 SVGAGI. V dropped 6 bases and J dropped 4; count of bases not matched to a gene: 2. The CDR3 has 13 residues. CDR3 sequence: CASRTGSTGELFF. The CDR3 DNA sequence: TGTGCCAGCAGGACAGGGTCCACCGGGGAGCTGTTTTTT.

V is TRBV11-2 and J is TRBJ2-2; maybe TRBD2 (5 bases). V lost 6 bases and J lost 0, with 8 bases in between. Germline V gene sequence: CDR1 SGHAT, CDR2 FQNNGV. The CDR3 has 14 residues. The CDR3 DNA sequence: TGTGCCAGCAGGAAACTAGCGAACACCGGGGAGCTGTTTTTT. Translation: CASRKLANTGELFF.

The gene calls are TRBV18 and TRBJ1-4, with TRBD1 matching over 8 bases. Germline trimming cut 3 bases from V and 7 bases from J; bases unmatched to any gene: 7. This CDR3 has 15 residues. The germline V gene has CDR1 KGHSH and CDR2 LQKENI. The CDR3 sequence is CASSPTGTGPEKLFF. CDR3 DNA: TGTGCCAGCTCACCCACCGGGACAGGACCTGAAAAACTGTTTTTT.

V and J are TRBV5-1 and TRBJ2-7, with a possible D match to TRBD2 (5 bases). Trimming removed 4 bases at V and 6 bases at J, with 20 bases between. CDR3 length: 15 amino acids. CDR1 is SGHRS, CDR2 YFSETQ, per germline. As DNA, the CDR3 is TGCGCCAGCAGCCCGGTGGCGGGCTCCCTCGGCGAGCAGTACTTC. This sequence encodes CASSPVAGSLGEQYF. The full variable domain, completed using reference TRBV5-1 and TRBJ2-7, is KAGVTQTPRYLIKTRGQQVTLSCSPISGHRSVSWYQQTPGQGLQFLFEYFSETQRNKGNFPGRFSGRQFSNSRSEMNVSTLELGDSALYLCASSPVAGSLGEQYFGPGTRLTVT.

This chain uses TRBV5-1 with TRBJ1-4; 7 positions match TRBD1. The length of the CDR3 is 15 residues. Germline CDR1 and CDR2: SGHRS and YFSETQ. The J segment lost 4 bases and the V segment lost 4 bases, leaving 7 bases of the junction unmatched. In DNA, the CDR3 is TGCGCCAGCAGCCCGAGGCCAGGGGGTAATGAAAAACTGTTTTTT. Translation gives CASSPRPGGNEKLFF.

J is TRBJ1-1 and V is TRBV5-1, with TRBD1 matching over 7 bases. The CDR3 totals 14 residues. The ends lost 3 bases at V and 3 bases at J; junction bases unmatched: 5. Germline CDR1 SGHRS, CDR2 YFSETQ. The CDR3 DNA is TGCGCCAGCAGCTGGGACAGACCGCACACTGAAGCTTTCTTT. It is translated as CASSWDRPHTEAFF.

This chain joins TRBV15 and TRBJ1-4, with TRBD1 matching over 12 bases. Germline CDR1 and CDR2: LNHNV and YYDKDF (reference sequence). V lost 0 bases, J lost 3 bases, and 11 bases stayed unmatched. The CDR3 runs 20 residues. The CDR3 DNA reads TGTGCCACCAGCAGAGAAGTAGGGACAGGGGGCTGGGCCTCTAATGAAAAACTGTTTTTT. Translation gives CATSREVGTGGWASNEKLFF.

The J gene is TRBJ1-4, the V gene TRBV7-2; maybe TRBD1 (6 bases). The germline V gene encodes CDR1 SGHTA and CDR2 FQGNSA. This CDR3 contains 15 residues. Trimming shortened V by 4 bases and J by 6 bases, and 15 bases separated the two germline ends. The CDR3 sequence: CASSSNRVGDEKLFF. CDR3 bases: TGTGCCAGCAGCTCCAACAGGGTGGGGGATGAAAAACTGTTTTTT.

The J gene is TRBJ2-5, the V gene TRBV29-1, with TRBD1 identical over 8 bases. In germline, CDR1 is SQVTM, CDR2 ANQGSEA. The CDR3 runs 12 residues. V dropped 6 bases and J dropped 5; count of bases not matched to a gene: 5. The chain's CDR3 is CSVTGASETQYF. The CDR3 nucleotides read TGCAGCGTGACAGGGGCGTCGGAGACCCAGTACTTC.